Below are 30 T cell receptor beta chains sequenced from a single sample in a study of cytomegalovirus exposure and HLA in healthy donors. 60 Vbeta and 13 Jbeta primers were used in PCR. The data were produced by immunoSEQ multiplex PCR, yet TCRdb's version contains in-frame clones alone and is incomplete. The table records some 190,000 clones, 75% to 80% of them present only once. Input material: PBMCs. Every receptor here comes from a woman younger than 45 in good health and CMV-seropositive.

This clone was seen a few times. V is TRBV6-1 and J is TRBJ1-5; 8 bases map to TRBD1. This CDR3 has 14 residues. Germline CDR1 reads MNHNS; CDR2 reads SASEGT. V gave up 8 bases and J gave up 7 bases; unmatched junction bases: 10. The CDR3 nucleotides are TGTGCCAGCGGATCACAGGGGGGAGGGCAGCCCCAGCATTTT. This translates into CASGSQGGGQPQHF.

V is TRBV10-1 and J is TRBJ1-1, with D tentatively TRBD1 (5 bases). This CDR3 contains 17 residues. Trimming shortened V by 0 bases and J by 6 bases, and 20 bases separated the two germline ends. Germline-derived CDR1 and CDR2 are WNHNN and SYGVQD (reference sequence). The CDR3 DNA reads TGCGCCAGCAGTGAGTCTCCCGGGGGAGGATTGGAGGCTGAAGCTTTCTTT. It encodes CASSESPGGGLEAEAFF.

Here the CDR3 reads CASRTGTGDSYEQYF. DNA for the CDR3: TGTGCCAGTAGGACCGGGACAGGGGACTCCTACGAGCAGTACTTC. V usage is TRBV19 and J usage is TRBJ2-7; 10 bases map to TRBD1. The CDR3 loop spans 15 amino acids. Germline CDR1 reads LNHDA; CDR2 reads SQIVND (reference sequence). V gave up 6 bases and J gave up 0 bases; unmatched junction bases: 5.

The V call is TRBV5-5, the J call TRBJ2-7; 10 nucleotides align to TRBD1. The germline V gene encodes CDR1 SGHKS and CDR2 YYEKEE (reference sequence). This CDR3 is built from 15 residues. V lost 4 bases and J lost 4; bases outside the gene matches: 8. Written as DNA, the CDR3 is TGTGCCAGCAGCCCTCAGACAGGGGGCTTTTACGAGCAGTACTTC. Residues: CASSPQTGGFYEQYF.

V is TRBV28 and J is TRBJ2-7, with D unclear. V was shortened by 3 bases and J by 5 bases, with 11 bases between the two germline ends. CDR1 MDHEN and CDR2 SYDVKM come from the germline V gene. This CDR3 has 13 amino acids. Here the CDR3 reads CASSLPGFDEQYF. The CDR3 DNA reads as TGTGCCAGCAGTTTGCCCGGTTTCGACGAGCAGTACTTC.

CDR3 region: CASSAPGSTNEKLFF. CDR3 sequence (DNA): TGTGCCAGCAGCGCACCCGGGTCCACTAATGAAAAACTGTTTTTT. The J gene is TRBJ1-4, the V gene TRBV9; D not certain. The CDR3 covers 15 residues. Germline V gene data show CDR1 as SGDLS and CDR2 as YYNGEE. V lost 3 bases, J lost 2 bases, and 11 bases lay in between.

The chain has TRBV27 and TRBJ1-2, with D perhaps matching TRBD1 (5 bases). Germline CDR1 is MNHEY and CDR2 is SMNVEV (reference sequence). The CDR3 covers 16 residues. The germline V and J ends were trimmed by 0 bases and 4 bases, with 15 bases remaining between them. The DNA for the CDR3 is TGTGCCAGCAGTTTATCGCATATAGGGGAGGTCTATGGCTACACCTTC. Protein sequence: CASSLSHIGEVYGYTF.

The J gene is TRBJ1-1, the V gene TRBV5-1; 8 nucleotides match TRBD1. The V and J ends lost 5 bases and 4 bases, in that order; junction bases with no gene match: 4. From germline, CDR1 is SGHRS and CDR2 YFSETQ. The CDR3 totals 13 residues. The CDR3 DNA is TGCGCCAGCAGTCGGACAGGGAGCACTGAAGCTTTCTTT. Its translation: CASSRTGSTEAFF.

This clone was observed a single time. The chain recombines TRBV5-1 with TRBJ1-6; the match to TRBD1 covers 8 bases. CDR1 is SGHRS and CDR2 is YFSETQ in the germline V gene. CDR3 length: 14 amino acids. With V trimmed by 3 bases and J by 9 bases, 5 bases remained unmatched. CDR3 sequence (DNA): TGCGCCAGCAGCTCGACAGGGGAAGGTTCACCCCTCCACTTT. Translating it yields CASSSTGEGSPLHF.

The genes are TRBV28 and TRBJ2-2; TRBD2 matches 9 bases. CDR1 MDHEN and CDR2 SYDVKM come from the germline V gene. The CDR3 length is 18 residues. V dropped 7 bases and J dropped 6; count of bases not matched to a gene: 18. CDR3 loop: CASTSAGAGGGEAGELFF. Written as DNA, the CDR3 is TGTGCCAGCACCTCAGCCGGGGCGGGAGGGGGAGAGGCCGGGGAGCTGTTTTTT.

The chain joins TRBV19 to TRBJ1-4, with 8 bases fitting TRBD1. The CDR3 length is 15 residues. The V gene's germline CDR1 is LNHDA and CDR2 SQIVND (reference sequence). Germline trimming cut 7 bases from V and 2 bases from J; bases unmatched to any gene: 6. Here the CDR3 reads CASNRGGETNEKLFF. CDR3 DNA: TGTGCCAGTAACAGGGGGGGTGAGACTAATGAAAAACTGTTTTTT.

The V gene is TRBV5-6, the J gene TRBJ1-1, with TRBD1 matching over 8 bases. CDR3 size: 16 residues. The V segment lost 5 bases and the J segment 3 bases; nucleotides outside the gene matches: 12. Per the germline V gene, CDR1 is SGHDT and CDR2 is YYEEEE. Here the CDR3 reads CASSSTGVTRDTEAFF. The CDR3 DNA is TGTGCCAGCAGTTCGACAGGGGTGACGAGGGACACTGAAGCTTTCTTT.

Only one count was recorded for this clone. This chain connects TRBV2 to TRBJ1-1; 9 nucleotides agree with TRBD1. Per the germline V gene, CDR1 is SNHLY and CDR2 is FYNNEI. J was trimmed by 11 bases and V by 10 bases; bases with no gene match: 11. This CDR3 contains 12 residues. For the CDR3, the DNA is TGTGCCACCGCGGGACAGGGTTTGATGGCTTTCTTT. It specifies CATAGQGLMAFF.

This clone was seen only once. The chain carries TRBV9 and TRBJ2-5; maybe TRBD2 (5 bases). The V and J ends lost 4 bases and 5 bases respectively, with 18 bases between them. Germline CDR1 SGDLS, CDR2 YYNGEE. The CDR3 sequence is 15 residues long. The CDR3 here is CASSFGLGSGETQYF. For the CDR3, the DNA is TGTGCCAGCAGCTTCGGACTGGGGTCCGGGGAGACCCAGTACTTC. Variable domain in full (rest from reference TRBV9 and TRBJ2-5): DSGVTQTPKHLITATGQRVTLRCSPRSGDLSVYWYQQSLDQGLQFLIQYYNGEERAKGNILERFSAQQFPDLHSELNLSSLELGDSALYFCASSFGLGSGETQYFGPGTRLLVL.

This clone has just a few counts. The chain uses TRBV28 and TRBJ2-5; the D is unclear. V was pared by 6 bases and J by 5 bases, with 25 bases between. Per germline, CDR1 MDHEN and CDR2 SYDVKM. This CDR3 is built from 17 residues. CDR3 nucleotide sequence: TGTGCCAGCAGCTACCCAGGCGTCAGGCAGTTCTCGGAGACCCAGTACTTC. Translation: CASSYPGVRQFSETQYF.

This clone has a single count. This chain uses TRBV7-9 with TRBJ1-1; D possibly corresponds to TRBD1 (5 bases). Germline V gene sequence: CDR1 SEHNR, CDR2 FQNEAQ (reference sequence). V was shortened by 0 bases and J by 8 bases, with 13 bases between the two germline ends. This CDR3 comprises 14 residues. The CDR3, as DNA: TGTGCCAGCAGCTTAGCGCGGGGGGGGGACGAAGCTTTCTTT. It yields the protein CASSLARGGDEAFF.

The chain links TRBV5-1 to TRBJ1-1, with 7 bases aligning to TRBD1. The ends lost 0 bases at V and 3 bases at J; junction bases unmatched: 5. The CDR3 runs to 15 residues. CDR1 is SGHRS, CDR2 YFSETQ, per germline. The CDR3 loop is CASSLAIDRDTEAFF. CDR3 in DNA: TGCGCCAGCAGCTTGGCCATCGACAGGGACACTGAAGCTTTCTTT.

The rearrangement joins TRBV4-2 to TRBJ1-1; 7 positions match TRBD1. The V and J ends lost 1 base and 7 bases, in that order; junction bases with no gene match: 6. CDR1 is LGHNA and CDR2 is YNFKEQ in the germline V gene. This CDR3 has 14 amino acids. CDR3 sequence reads: CASSQAANRGEAFF. CDR3 coding DNA: TGTGCCAGCAGCCAAGCGGCTAACAGGGGTGAAGCTTTCTTT.

The chain combines TRBV30 with TRBJ2-2; the D gene is possibly TRBD2 (6 bases). The CDR3 runs 12 residues. Germline CDR1 reads GTSNPN; CDR2 reads SVGIG (reference sequence). The V and J ends lost 4 bases and 6 bases respectively, with 9 bases between them. CDR3 amino acids: CAWNRGSGELFF. The CDR3 DNA follows: TGTGCCTGGAATCGGGGGTCCGGGGAGCTGTTTTTT. Full variable domain (rest looked up from reference TRBV30 and TRBJ2-2): SQTIHQWPATLVQPVGSPLSLECTVEGTSNPNLYWYRQAAGRGLQLLFYSVGIGQISSEVPQNLSASRPQDRQFILSSKKLLLSDSGFYLCAWNRGSGELFFGEGSRLTVL.

The chain uses TRBV2 and TRBJ2-7; possible D gene TRBD1, 5 bases. The CDR3 is 15 residues long. The germline CDR1 and CDR2 sequences are SNHLY and FYNNEI. Trimming shortened V by 6 bases and J by 3 bases, and 18 bases separated the two germline ends. The CDR3 spells CASRPTPGQGYEQYF. DNA of the CDR3: TGTGCCAGCAGACCAACACCGGGTCAGGGCTACGAGCAGTACTTC.

This rearrangement joins TRBV5-1 to TRBJ2-1; 11 bases match TRBD2. Germline values: CDR1 SGHRS, CDR2 YFSETQ. The CDR3 runs to 17 residues. Unmatched junction bases numbered 10, after V lost 2 bases and J lost 6 bases. CDR3 in DNA: TGCGCCAGCAGCTTCCTTCAACTAGCGGGAGTTCGCAATGAGCAGTTCTTC. It translates to CASSFLQLAGVRNEQFF.

The chain joins TRBV11-2 to TRBJ2-3, with D perhaps matching TRBD1 (5 bases). V was clipped by 1 base and J by 9 bases, with 8 bases between them. The CDR3 contains 12 residues. The germline V gene has CDR1 SGHAT and CDR2 FQNNGV. This chain's CDR3 is CASSLGGQTQYF. DNA for the CDR3: TGTGCCAGCAGCTTAGGAGGACAAACGCAGTATTTT.

The gene calls are TRBV28 and TRBJ2-7, with D maybe TRBD2 (6 bases). CDR3 length equals 14 residues. The V and J ends lost 3 bases and 2 bases respectively, with 11 bases between them. The germline CDR1 and CDR2 sequences are MDHEN and SYDVKM. DNA of the CDR3: TGTGCCAGCAGTTTGGGGGGTCCCCCCTACGAGCAGTACTTC. As protein: CASSLGGPPYEQYF.

This clone was seen a single time. The V call is TRBV5-6, the J call TRBJ2-2; the match to TRBD2 covers 11 bases. CDR1 and CDR2 from the germline V gene are SGHDT and YYEEEE. The CDR3 has 18 residues. V dropped 4 bases and J dropped 7; count of bases not matched to a gene: 15. The chain's CDR3 is CASSLGLAGGLWSGELFF. The CDR3 DNA sequence: TGTGCCAGCAGCCTTGGACTAGCGGGCGGCTTATGGAGCGGGGAGCTGTTTTTT.

The J gene is TRBJ2-1, the V gene TRBV7-8; the D gene is possibly TRBD1 (5 bases). V gave up 5 bases and J gave up 6 bases, with 11 bases separating them. Germline loops: CDR1 SGHVS, CDR2 FQNEAQ. The length of the CDR3 is 13 residues. Written as DNA, the CDR3 is TGTGCCAGCAGCCGTCGACAGCCCAATGAGCAGTTCTTC. Translated, it gives CASSRRQPNEQFF. Combining the CDR3 with reference TRBV7-8 and TRBJ2-1 gives the whole variable domain GAGVSQSPRYKVAKRGQDVALRCDPISGHVSLFWYQQALGQGPEFLTYFQNEAQLDKSGLPSDRFFAERPEGSVSTLKIQRTQQEDSAVYLCASSRRQPNEQFFGPGTRLTVL.

This clone has only one observation. The chain recombines TRBV27 with TRBJ1-5; a possible D gene is TRBD1 (6 bases). The CDR3 consists of 15 residues. Trimming took 4 bases from V and 1 from J, leaving 11 bases between them. Germline values: CDR1 MNHEY, CDR2 SMNVEV (reference sequence). The CDR3 spells CASSYRQESNQPQHF. The CDR3 DNA reads TGTGCCAGCAGTTATAGACAGGAAAGCAATCAGCCCCAGCATTTT.

This chain joins TRBV27 and TRBJ2-2, with D tentatively TRBD1 (5 bases). Between the trimmed V and J ends, which lost 5 bases and 6 bases, there was a span of 22 bases. The germline V gene encodes CDR1 MNHEY and CDR2 SMNVEV (reference sequence). CDR3 length equals 17 residues. CDR3 amino acids: CASSLRQRNFDAGELFF. In DNA form, the CDR3 reads TGTGCCAGCAGTCTTAGACAGCGTAACTTCGACGCCGGGGAGCTGTTTTTT.

The rearrangement links TRBV10-3 to TRBJ2-7; possible D gene TRBD2, 7 bases. Germline CDR1 and CDR2: ENHRY and SYGVKD. This CDR3 spans 13 amino acids. The V end was cut by 7 bases, the J end by 0 bases, with 10 bases between. DNA for the CDR3: TGTGCCATCACGGGGGGCCCCTCCTACGAGCAGTACTTC. Protein sequence: CAITGGPSYEQYF.

The rearrangement joins TRBV28 to TRBJ1-1; TRBD1 is a possible D gene (6 bases). Germline V gene lookup returns CDR1 MDHEN and CDR2 SYDVKM. Trimming pared 2 bases from V and 1 base from J, leaving 11 bases between. The CDR3 has 15 amino acids. CDR3 residues: CASSLVQGRNTEAFF. The DNA of the CDR3 is TGTGCCAGCAGTTTAGTCCAGGGGCGGAACACTGAAGCTTTCTTT.

Only one count was recorded for this clone. Distinct nucleotide sequences in the sample also encode this CDR3. V is TRBV7-3 and J is TRBJ2-1; possibly TRBD1 for D (5 bases). V was trimmed by 3 bases and J by 5 bases, leaving 14 bases between them. This CDR3 region has 15 residues. The germline CDR1 and CDR2 sequences are SGHTA and FQGTGA. The CDR3 spells CASSFLGAPDNEQFF. CDR3 sequence (DNA): TGTGCCAGCAGCTTTTTAGGGGCGCCAGACAATGAGCAGTTCTTC. Drawing the rest from reference TRBV7-3 and TRBJ2-1, the complete variable domain is GAGVSQTPSNKVTEKGKYVELRCDPISGHTALYWYRQSLGQGPEFLIYFQGTGAADDSGLPNDRFFAVRPEGSVSTLKIQRTERGDSAVYLCASSFLGAPDNEQFFGPGTRLTVL.